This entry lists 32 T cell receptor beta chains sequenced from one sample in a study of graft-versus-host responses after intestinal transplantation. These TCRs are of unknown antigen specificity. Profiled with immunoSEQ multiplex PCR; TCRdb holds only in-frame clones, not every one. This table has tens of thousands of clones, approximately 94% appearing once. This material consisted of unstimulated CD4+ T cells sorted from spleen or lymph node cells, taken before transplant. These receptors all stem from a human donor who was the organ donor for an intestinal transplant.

CDR3 residues: CASSPQAGAGTGELFF. For the CDR3, the DNA is TGTGCCAGCAGCCCACAGGCGGGGGCGGGGACCGGGGAGCTGTTTTTT. This rearrangement joins TRBV21-1 to TRBJ2-2; the D call TRBD2 from the table was never checked on the DNA. TRBV21-1 is a pseudogene locus. The CDR3 consists of 16 residues.

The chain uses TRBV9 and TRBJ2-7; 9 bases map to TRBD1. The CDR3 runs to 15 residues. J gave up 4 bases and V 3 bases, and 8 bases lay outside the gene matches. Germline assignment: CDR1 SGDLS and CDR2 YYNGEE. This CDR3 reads CASSASRDRAYEQYF. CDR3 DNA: TGTGCCAGCAGCGCTAGCCGGGACAGGGCGTACGAGCAGTACTTC. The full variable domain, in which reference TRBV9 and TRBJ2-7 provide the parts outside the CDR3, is DSGVTQTPKHLITATGQRVTLRCSPRSGDLSVYWYQQSLDQGLQFLIQYYNGEERAKGNILERFSAQQFPDLHSELNLSSLELGDSALYFCASSASRDRAYEQYFGPGTRLTVT.

The CDR3 nucleotides read TGCGCCAGCAGCTTGTGGGTCGGGAATGAGCAGTTCTTC. Encoded protein: CASSLWVGNEQFF. The chain recombines TRBV5-1 with TRBJ2-1; D is ambiguous. CDR3 length: 13 amino acids. In germline, CDR1 is SGHRS, CDR2 YFSETQ. V lost 1 base and J 7 bases, leaving 9 bases between the germline ends.

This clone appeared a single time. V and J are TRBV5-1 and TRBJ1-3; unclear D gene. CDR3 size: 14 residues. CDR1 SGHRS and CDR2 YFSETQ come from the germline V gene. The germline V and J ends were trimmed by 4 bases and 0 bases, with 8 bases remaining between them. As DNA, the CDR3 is TGCGCCAGCAGCGGAGGCAACTCTGGAAACACCATATATTTT. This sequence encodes CASSGGNSGNTIYF.

The CDR3: CASSLVGAPLHF. The CDR3 DNA is TGTGCCAGCAGCTTAGTCGGTGCACCCCTCCACTTT. This chain joins TRBV7-3 and TRBJ1-6; D is ambiguous. The CDR3 covers 12 residues. V was shortened by 2 bases and J by 11 bases, with 7 bases between the two germline ends. The germline CDR1 and CDR2 sequences are SGHTA and FQGTGA.

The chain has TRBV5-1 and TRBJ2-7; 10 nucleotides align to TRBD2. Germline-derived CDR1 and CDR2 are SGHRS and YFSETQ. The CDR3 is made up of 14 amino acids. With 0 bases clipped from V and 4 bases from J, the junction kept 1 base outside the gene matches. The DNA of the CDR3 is TGCGCCAGCAGCTTGGCTAGCGGGGGTTACGAGCAGTACTTC. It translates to CASSLASGGYEQYF.

The CDR3 nucleotides read TGTGCCAGTAGTAAATCCAGAAAACTGTTTTTT. Its protein is CASSKSRKLFF. The chain is built from TRBV19 and TRBJ1-4; D gene ambiguous. The CDR3 has 11 amino acids. Per the germline V gene, CDR1 is LNHDA and CDR2 is SQIVND (reference sequence). The germline V and J ends were trimmed by 4 bases and 10 bases, with 7 bases remaining between them.

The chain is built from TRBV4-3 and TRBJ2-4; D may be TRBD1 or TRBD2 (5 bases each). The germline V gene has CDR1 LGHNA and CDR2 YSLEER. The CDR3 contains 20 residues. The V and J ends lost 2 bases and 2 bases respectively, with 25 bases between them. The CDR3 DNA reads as TGCGCCAGCAGCCAATTAGCAGCCCCAGGGATCGGGATGACCAAAAACATTCAGTACTTC. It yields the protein CASSQLAAPGIGMTKNIQYF.

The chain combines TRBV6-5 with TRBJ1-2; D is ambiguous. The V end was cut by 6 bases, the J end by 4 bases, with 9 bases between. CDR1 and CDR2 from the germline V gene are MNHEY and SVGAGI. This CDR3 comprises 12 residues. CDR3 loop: CASSLRFYGYTF. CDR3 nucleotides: TGTGCCAGCAGCCTCAGGTTCTATGGCTACACCTTC.

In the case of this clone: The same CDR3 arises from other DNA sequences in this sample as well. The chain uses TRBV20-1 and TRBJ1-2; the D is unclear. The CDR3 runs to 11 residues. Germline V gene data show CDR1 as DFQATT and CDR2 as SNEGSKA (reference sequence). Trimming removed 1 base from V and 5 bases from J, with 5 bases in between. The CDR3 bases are TGCAGTGCTAGAGGGTTATATGGCTACACCTTC. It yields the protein CSARGLYGYTF.

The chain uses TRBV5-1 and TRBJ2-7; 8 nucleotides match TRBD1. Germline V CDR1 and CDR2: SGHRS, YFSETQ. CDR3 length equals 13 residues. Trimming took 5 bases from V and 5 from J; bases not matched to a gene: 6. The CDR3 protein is CASRAIQGDEQYF. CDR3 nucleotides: TGCGCCAGCAGGGCTATACAGGGGGACGAGCAGTACTTC.

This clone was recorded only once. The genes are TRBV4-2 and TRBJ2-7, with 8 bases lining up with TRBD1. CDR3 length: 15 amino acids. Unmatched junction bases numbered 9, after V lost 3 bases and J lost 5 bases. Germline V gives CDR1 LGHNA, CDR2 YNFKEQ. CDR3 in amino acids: CASSHPDREENEQYF. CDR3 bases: TGTGCCAGCAGCCATCCGGACAGGGAAGAAAACGAGCAGTACTTC.

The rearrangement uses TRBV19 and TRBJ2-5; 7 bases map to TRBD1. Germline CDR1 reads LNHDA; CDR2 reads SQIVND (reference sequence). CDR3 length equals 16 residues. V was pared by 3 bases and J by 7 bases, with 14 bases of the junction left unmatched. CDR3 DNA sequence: TGTGCCAGTAGTATCTACACCGGGACAGCCGTTATGACCCAGTACTTC. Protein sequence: CASSIYTGTAVMTQYF.

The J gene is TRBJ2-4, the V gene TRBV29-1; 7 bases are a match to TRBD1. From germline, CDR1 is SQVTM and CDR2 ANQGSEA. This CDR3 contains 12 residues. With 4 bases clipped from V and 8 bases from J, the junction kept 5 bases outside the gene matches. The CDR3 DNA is TGCAGCGTTGCGACAGGGTCGGACATTCAGTACTTC. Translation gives CSVATGSDIQYF.

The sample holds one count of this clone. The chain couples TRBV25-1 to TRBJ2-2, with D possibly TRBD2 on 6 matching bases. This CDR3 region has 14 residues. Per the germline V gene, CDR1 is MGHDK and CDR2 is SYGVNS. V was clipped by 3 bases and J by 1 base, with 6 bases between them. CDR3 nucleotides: TGTGCCAGCAGTGAGGGGGGGAACACCGGGGAGCTGTTTTTT. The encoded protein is CASSEGGNTGELFF. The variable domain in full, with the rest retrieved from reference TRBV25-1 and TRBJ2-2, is EADIYQTPRYLVIGTGKKITLECSQTMGHDKMYWYQQDPGMELHLIHYSYGVNSTEKGDLSSESTVSRIRTEHFPLTLESARPSHTSQYLCASSEGGNTGELFFGEGSRLTVL.

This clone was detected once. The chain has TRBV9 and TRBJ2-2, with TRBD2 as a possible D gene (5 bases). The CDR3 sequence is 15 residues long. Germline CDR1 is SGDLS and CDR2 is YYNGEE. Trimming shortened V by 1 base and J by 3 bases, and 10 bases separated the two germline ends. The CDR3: CASSVRIGDTGELFF. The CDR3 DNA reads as TGTGCCAGCAGCGTACGGATCGGGGACACCGGGGAGCTGTTTTTT. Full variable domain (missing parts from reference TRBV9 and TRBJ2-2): DSGVTQTPKHLITATGQRVTLRCSPRSGDLSVYWYQQSLDQGLQFLIQYYNGEERAKGNILERFSAQQFPDLHSELNLSSLELGDSALYFCASSVRIGDTGELFFGEGSRLTVL.

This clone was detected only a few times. The CDR3 nucleotides are TGTGCCAGCAGCTTACAGGGCGTCGCGGATGAGCAGTTCTTC. This sequence encodes CASSLQGVADEQFF. This chain joins TRBV11-2 and TRBJ2-1; D perhaps matches TRBD1 (5 bases). Trimming cost V 2 bases and J 8 bases, with 13 bases left between them. There are 14 residues in the CDR3. Germline V gene lookup returns CDR1 SGHAT and CDR2 FQNNGV.

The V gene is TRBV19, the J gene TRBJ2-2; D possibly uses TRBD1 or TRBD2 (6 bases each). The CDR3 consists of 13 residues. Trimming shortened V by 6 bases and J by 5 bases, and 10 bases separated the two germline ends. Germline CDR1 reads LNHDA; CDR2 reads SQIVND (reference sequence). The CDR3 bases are TGTGCCAGTAGAGTAGGGGGGACCGGGGAGCTGTTTTTT. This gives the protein CASRVGGTGELFF.

CDR3 coding DNA: TGTGCCAGCAAATCCGGGACAGACTCTGGGGCCAACGTCCTGACTTTC. This sequence encodes CASKSGTDSGANVLTF. The V call is TRBV2, the J call TRBJ2-6; 7 nucleotides align to TRBD1. The CDR3 is 16 residues long. V shed 7 bases, J shed 0 bases, and the junction held 6 bases outside the gene matches. In germline, CDR1 is SNHLY, CDR2 FYNNEI.

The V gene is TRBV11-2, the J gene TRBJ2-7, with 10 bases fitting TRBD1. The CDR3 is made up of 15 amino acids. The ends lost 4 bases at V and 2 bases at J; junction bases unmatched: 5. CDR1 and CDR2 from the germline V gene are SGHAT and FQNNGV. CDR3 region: CASSSPGTGAYEQYF. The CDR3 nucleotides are TGTGCCAGCAGCTCCCCCGGGACAGGGGCCTACGAGCAGTACTTC. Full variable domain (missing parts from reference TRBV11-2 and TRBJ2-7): EAGVAQSPRYKIIEKRQSVAFWCNPISGHATLYWYQQILGQGPKLLIQFQNNGVVDDSQLPKDRFSAERLKGVDSTLKIQPAKLEDSAVYLCASSSPGTGAYEQYFGPGTRLTVT.

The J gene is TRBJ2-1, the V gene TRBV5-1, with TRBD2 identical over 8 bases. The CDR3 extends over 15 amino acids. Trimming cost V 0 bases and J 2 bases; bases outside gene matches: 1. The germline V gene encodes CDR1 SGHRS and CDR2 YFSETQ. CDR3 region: CASSLVLAAYNEQFF. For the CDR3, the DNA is TGCGCCAGCAGCTTGGTACTAGCGGCCTACAATGAGCAGTTCTTC.

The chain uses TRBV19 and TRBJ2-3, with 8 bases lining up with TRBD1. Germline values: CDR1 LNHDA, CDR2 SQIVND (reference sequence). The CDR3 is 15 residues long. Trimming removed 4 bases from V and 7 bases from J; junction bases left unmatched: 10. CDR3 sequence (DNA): TGTGCCAGTAGTAACCGACAGGGGCCTTACAATACGCAGTATTTT. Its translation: CASSNRQGPYNTQYF.

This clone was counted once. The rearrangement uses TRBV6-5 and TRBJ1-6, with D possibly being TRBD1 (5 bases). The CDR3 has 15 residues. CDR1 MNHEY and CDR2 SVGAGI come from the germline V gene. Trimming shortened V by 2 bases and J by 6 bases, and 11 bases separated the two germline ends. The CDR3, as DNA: TGTGCCAGCAGTTACGGAGGAGGGGTTAATTCACCCCTCCACTTT. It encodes CASSYGGGVNSPLHF.

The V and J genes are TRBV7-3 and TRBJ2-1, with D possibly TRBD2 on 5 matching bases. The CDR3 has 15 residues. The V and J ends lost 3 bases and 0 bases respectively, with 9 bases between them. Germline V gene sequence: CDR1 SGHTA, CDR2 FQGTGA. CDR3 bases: TGTGCCAGCAGCTTGGACTCGAGCTCCTACAATGAGCAGTTCTTC. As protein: CASSLDSSSYNEQFF.

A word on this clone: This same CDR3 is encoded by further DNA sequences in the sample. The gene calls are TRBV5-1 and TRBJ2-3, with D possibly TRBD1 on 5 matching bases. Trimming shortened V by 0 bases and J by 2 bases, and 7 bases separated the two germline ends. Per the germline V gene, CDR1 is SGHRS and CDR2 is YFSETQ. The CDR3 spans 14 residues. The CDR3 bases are TGCGCCAGCAGCTTGGGACAGTTCACAGATACGCAGTATTTT. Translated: CASSLGQFTDTQYF.

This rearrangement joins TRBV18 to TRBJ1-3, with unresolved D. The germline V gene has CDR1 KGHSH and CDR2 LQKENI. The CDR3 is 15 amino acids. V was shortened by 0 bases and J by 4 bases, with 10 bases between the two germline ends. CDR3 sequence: CASSPPEGSGNTIYF. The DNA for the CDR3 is TGTGCCAGCTCACCACCCGAAGGATCCGGAAACACCATATATTTT.

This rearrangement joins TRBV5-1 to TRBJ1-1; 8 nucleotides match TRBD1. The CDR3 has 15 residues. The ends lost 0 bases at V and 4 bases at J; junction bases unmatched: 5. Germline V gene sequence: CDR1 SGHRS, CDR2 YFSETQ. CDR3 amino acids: CASSLETGAVTEAFF. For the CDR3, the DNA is TGCGCCAGCAGCTTGGAGACAGGGGCGGTCACTGAAGCTTTCTTT.

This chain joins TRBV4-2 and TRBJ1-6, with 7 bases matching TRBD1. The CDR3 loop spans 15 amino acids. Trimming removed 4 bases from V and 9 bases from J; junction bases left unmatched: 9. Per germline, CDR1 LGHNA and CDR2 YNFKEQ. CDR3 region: CASSPHRGMGSPLHF. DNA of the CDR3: TGTGCCAGCAGCCCACACAGGGGAATGGGTTCACCCCTCCACTTT.

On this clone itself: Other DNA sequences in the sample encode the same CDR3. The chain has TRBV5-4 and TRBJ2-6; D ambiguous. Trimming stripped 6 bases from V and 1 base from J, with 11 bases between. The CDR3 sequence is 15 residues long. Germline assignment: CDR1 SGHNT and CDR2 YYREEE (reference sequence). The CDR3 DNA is TGTGCCAGCAATTCCCTCCTTTCTGGGGCCAACGTCCTGACTTTC. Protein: CASNSLLSGANVLTF.

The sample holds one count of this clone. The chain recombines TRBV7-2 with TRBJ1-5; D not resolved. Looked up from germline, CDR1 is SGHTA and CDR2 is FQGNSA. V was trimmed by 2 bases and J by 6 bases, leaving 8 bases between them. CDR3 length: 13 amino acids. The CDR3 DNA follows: TGTGCCAGCAGCTTAAAGGTGGCTCAGCCCCAGCATTTT. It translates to CASSLKVAQPQHF. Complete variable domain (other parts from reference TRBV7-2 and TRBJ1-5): GAGVSQSPSNKVTEKGKDVELRCDPISGHTALYWYRQSLGQGLEFLIYFQGNSAPDKSGLPSDRFSAERTGGSVSTLTIQRTQQEDSAVYLCASSLKVAQPQHFGDGTRLSIL.

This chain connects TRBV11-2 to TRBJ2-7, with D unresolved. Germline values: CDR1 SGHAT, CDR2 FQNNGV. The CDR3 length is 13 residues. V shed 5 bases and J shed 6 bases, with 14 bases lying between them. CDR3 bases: TGTGCCAGCAGCCCTCTCCGTTTACGCGAGCAGTACTTC. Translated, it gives CASSPLRLREQYF.

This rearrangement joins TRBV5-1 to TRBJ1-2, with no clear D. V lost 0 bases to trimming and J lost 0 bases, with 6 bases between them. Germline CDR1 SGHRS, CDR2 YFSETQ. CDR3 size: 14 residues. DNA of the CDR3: TGCGCCAGCAGCTTGGACCAAGCTAACTATGGCTACACCTTC. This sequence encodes CASSLDQANYGYTF.